Below are 2 T cell receptor beta chains sequenced from a single sample in a study of blood T cell repertoires in COVID-19. TCRdb's copy holds only in-frame clones and misses some; the assay was immunoSEQ multiplex PCR. The data show some 200,000 clones, 85% to 90% seen once. Sequences were obtained from peripheral blood. The receptors come from a woman aged 70-85 years with COVID-19, enrolled during active disease.

The chain uses TRBV24-1 and TRBJ2-5; D unresolved. Germline CDR1 and CDR2: KGHDR and SFDVKD. This CDR3 spans 14 amino acids. Between the trimmed V and J ends, which lost 3 bases and 6 bases, there was a span of 13 bases. CDR3: CATSDTDISKTQYF. Here the CDR3 DNA reads TGTGCCACCAGTGATACCGACATTTCGAAGACCCAGTACTTC.

The chain couples TRBV4-1 to TRBJ2-1; D might be TRBD2 (6 bases). V lost 0 bases to trimming and J lost 6 bases, with 9 bases between them. The length of the CDR3 is 14 residues. Per the germline V gene, CDR1 is MGHRA and CDR2 is YSYEKL. The CDR3 spells CASSQDLGGNEQFF. The CDR3 DNA follows: TGCGCCAGCAGCCAAGATCTGGGGGGCAATGAGCAGTTCTTC.